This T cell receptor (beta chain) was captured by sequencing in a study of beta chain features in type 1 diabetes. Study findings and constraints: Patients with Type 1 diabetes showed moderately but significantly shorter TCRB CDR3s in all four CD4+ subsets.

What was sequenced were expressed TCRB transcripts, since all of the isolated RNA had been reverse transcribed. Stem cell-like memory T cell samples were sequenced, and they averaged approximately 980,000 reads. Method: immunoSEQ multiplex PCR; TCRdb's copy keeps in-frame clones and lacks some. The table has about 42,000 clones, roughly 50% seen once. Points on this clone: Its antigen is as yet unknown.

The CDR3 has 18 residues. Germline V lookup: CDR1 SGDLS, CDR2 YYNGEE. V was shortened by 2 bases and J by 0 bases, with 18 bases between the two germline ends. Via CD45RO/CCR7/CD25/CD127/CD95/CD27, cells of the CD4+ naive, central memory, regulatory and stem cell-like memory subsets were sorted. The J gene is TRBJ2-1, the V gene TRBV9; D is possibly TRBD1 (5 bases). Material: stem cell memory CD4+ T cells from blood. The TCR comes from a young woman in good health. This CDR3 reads CASSVTTGSFSSYNEQFF. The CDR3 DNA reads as TGTGCCAGCAGCGTGACAACAGGATCCTTTAGCTCCTACAATGAGCAGTTCTTC.